This TCR beta chain was sequenced for a study of T cells in tuberculosis. Overall study context: Samples predate treatment or fall within its first 7 days.

TCRdb's copy holds only in-frame clones and misses some; the assay was immunoSEQ multiplex PCR. The data contain approximately 46,000 clones, about 96% of them singletons. CDR3 length: 13 amino acids. The junction had 6 bases not matched to a gene; V was cut back by 8 bases and J by 4 bases. From germline, CDR1 is LNHDA and CDR2 SQIVND (reference sequence). Noted time point: new active TB diagnosis, blood taken before or within 7 days of starting treatment. The input for sequencing was PBMCs, taken at tuberculosis diagnosis. The TCR was taken from an adult with tuberculosis. The chain links TRBV19 to TRBJ1-2; TRBD1 agrees at 8 bases. CDR3 loop: CASVDRVGYGYTF. CDR3 nucleotides: TGTGCCAGTGTGGACAGGGTGGGCTATGGCTACACCTTC. The variable domain in full, with the rest retrieved from reference TRBV19 and TRBJ1-2, is DGGITQSPKYLFRKEGQNVTLSCEQNLNHDAMYWYRQDPGQGLRLIYYSQIVNDFQKGDIAEGYSVSREKKESFPLTVTSAQKNPTAFYLCASVDRVGYGYTFGSGTRLTVV.